These T cell receptor beta chains were read from a single sample in a study of Graves' ophthalmopathy and Graves' hyperthyroidism. MiXCR was run by TCRdb on the multiplex PCR reads, yielding one entry per CDR3 protein. Among approximately 540,000 distinct CDR3 sequences listed, just under 40% were seen once. The specimen sequenced was peripheral blood or thyroid tissue (not recorded which). The receptors shown here come from an adult man with Graves' hyperthyroidism. Both conserved end residues are part of each CDR3.

>TRBV19|TRBJ1-5
CASSIRGNQPQHF
>TRBV19|TRBJ2-7
CASRPRQGLGEQYF
>TRBV7-6|TRBJ1-1
CASSLRAQVNTEAFF
>TRBV29-1|TRBJ2-7
CSVEGPDRGPYEQYF
>TRBV5-1|TRBJ2-6
CASRPDTSGANVLTF
>TRBV7-6|TRBJ2-3
CASSLGGSADTQYF
>TRBV5-1|TRBJ1-5
CASSPRTGGLFYVQPQHF
>TRBV7-6|-
CASSLAGAGAGEQFF
>TRBV6-1|TRBJ2-7
CASSDEGQGVYEQYF
>TRBV20-1|TRBJ1-6
CSARADGPSGSPLHF
>TRBV7-9|TRBJ1-4
CASSLEPATNEKLFF
>TRBV7-8|TRBJ1-5
CASSLGRYNQPQHF
>TRBV7-2|TRBJ2-7
CASSFRGGAQYF
>TRBV9|TRBJ1-5
CASSATGGGNQPQHF
>TRBV10-1|TRBJ2-3
CASRKTSGGPTSTDTQYF
>TRBV6-2/TRBV6-3|TRBJ1-1
CASSPWTGGMNTEAFF
>TRBV5-4|TRBJ1-1
CASSPLFWDGTEAFF
>TRBV12-3/TRBV12-4|TRBJ2-7
CASSRSGRTYEQYF
>TRBV7-8|TRBJ2-7
CASSPIGGASSYEQYF
>TRBV7-9|TRBJ2-1
CASSVTGTHDNEQFF
>TRBV19|TRBJ1-2
CASAGQGYGYTF
>TRBV24-1|TRBJ2-1
CATSDPRESAYNEQFF
>TRBV5-1|TRBJ2-7
CASCQGQGGEQYF
>TRBV24-1|TRBJ1-4
CASSWDNEKLFF
>TRBV5-8|TRBJ1-2
CASSRDIYGYTF
>TRBV28|TRBJ2-5
CASSSPTLAGGFHETQYF
>TRBV19|TRBJ1-5
CASSKVGGPNQPQHF
>TRBV28|TRBJ1-2
CASSETEVYGYTF
>TRBV7-2|TRBJ2-5
CASSPGLAGGVGGRETQYF
>TRBV19|TRBJ1-1
CASSTRTGAVGGEAFF
>TRBV12-3/TRBV12-4|TRBJ1-5
CASSFRGRKLQETQHF
>TRBV20-1|TRBJ2-5
CSARATSATQYF
>TRBV24-1|TRBJ2-7
CATSEGTSSSYEQYF
>TRBV29-1|TRBJ2-7
CSVEPGTSYEQYF
>TRBV7-9|TRBJ2-7
CASSLASANYEQYF
>TRBV13|TRBJ2-3
CASSTLLPTGEKTDTQYF
>TRBV5-8|TRBJ1-1
CASSLKRDRGQTEAFF